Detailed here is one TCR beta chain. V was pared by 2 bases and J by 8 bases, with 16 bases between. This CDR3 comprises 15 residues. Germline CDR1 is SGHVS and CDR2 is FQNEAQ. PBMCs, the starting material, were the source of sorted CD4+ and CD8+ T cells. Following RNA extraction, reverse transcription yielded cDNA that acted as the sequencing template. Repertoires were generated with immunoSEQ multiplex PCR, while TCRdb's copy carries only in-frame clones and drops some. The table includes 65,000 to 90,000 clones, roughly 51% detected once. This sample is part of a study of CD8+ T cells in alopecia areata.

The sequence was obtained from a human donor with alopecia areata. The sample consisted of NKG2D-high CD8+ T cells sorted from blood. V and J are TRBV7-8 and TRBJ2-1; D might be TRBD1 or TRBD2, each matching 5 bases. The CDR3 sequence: CASSLRDPLLDEQFF. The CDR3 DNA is TGTGCCAGCAGCTTACGGGACCCCCTATTGGATGAGCAGTTCTTC.